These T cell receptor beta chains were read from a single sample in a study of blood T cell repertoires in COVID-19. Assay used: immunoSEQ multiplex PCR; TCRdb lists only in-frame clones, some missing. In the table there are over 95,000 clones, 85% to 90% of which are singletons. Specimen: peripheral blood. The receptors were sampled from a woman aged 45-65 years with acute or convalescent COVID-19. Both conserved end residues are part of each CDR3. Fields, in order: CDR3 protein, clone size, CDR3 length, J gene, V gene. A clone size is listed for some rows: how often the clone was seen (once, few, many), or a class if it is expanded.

CDR3aa: CASRSTGAGYTF
abundance: NA
len: 12
j_gene: TRBJ1-2
v_gene: TRBV6-5

CDR3aa: CASSEGTGWEQYF
abundance: once
len: 13
j_gene: TRBJ2-7
v_gene: TRBV6-1

CDR3aa: CASSPPGQDYGYTF
abundance: NA
len: 14
j_gene: TRBJ1-2
v_gene: TRBV18

CDR3aa: CASSPPGLAGVEQYF
abundance: NA
len: 15
j_gene: TRBJ2-7
v_gene: TRBV4-1

CDR3aa: CASSSSANYGYTF
abundance: NA
len: 13
j_gene: TRBJ1-2
v_gene: TRBV28

CDR3aa: CASSLEGSGANVLTF
abundance: NA
len: 15
j_gene: TRBJ2-6
v_gene: TRBV5-4

CDR3aa: CASSPEVGMNTEAFF
abundance: NA
len: 15
j_gene: TRBJ1-1
v_gene: TRBV9

CDR3aa: CASKPGIQETQYF
abundance: NA
len: 13
j_gene: TRBJ2-5
v_gene: TRBV28

CDR3aa: CASSGRLAGRTDTQYF
abundance: NA
len: 16
j_gene: TRBJ2-3
v_gene: TRBV7-2

CDR3aa: CASSQGNQPQHF
abundance: NA
len: 12
j_gene: TRBJ1-5
v_gene: TRBV28

CDR3aa: CASSELQGAQYF
abundance: NA
len: 12
j_gene: TRBJ2-5
v_gene: TRBV2

CDR3aa: CASSSPWGGGQPQHF
abundance: NA
len: 15
j_gene: TRBJ1-5
v_gene: TRBV28

CDR3aa: CAIKTSTQGSYNEQFF
abundance: NA
len: 16
j_gene: TRBJ2-1
v_gene: TRBV10-3

CDR3aa: CSVEVTGVREKLFF
abundance: NA
len: 14
j_gene: TRBJ1-4
v_gene: TRBV29-1

CDR3aa: CASSQADSRTYEQYF
abundance: NA
len: 15
j_gene: TRBJ2-7
v_gene: TRBV3-1/TRBV3-2

CDR3aa: CASSLSILYGYTF
abundance: NA
len: 13
j_gene: TRBJ1-2
v_gene: TRBV7-2

CDR3aa: CALRQGLTGELFF
abundance: NA
len: 13
j_gene: TRBJ2-2
v_gene: TRBV7-7

CDR3aa: CASSLVLATEAFF
abundance: NA
len: 13
j_gene: TRBJ1-1
v_gene: TRBV11-2

CDR3aa: CASSGEGGNQPQHF
abundance: NA
len: 14
j_gene: TRBJ1-5
v_gene: TRBV2

CDR3aa: CAWSTKQGSNEKLFF
abundance: NA
len: 15
j_gene: TRBJ1-4
v_gene: TRBV30

CDR3aa: CASSLSYRGDYSNQPQHF
abundance: NA
len: 18
j_gene: TRBJ1-5
v_gene: TRBV7-9

CDR3aa: CAWSVGTGEAFF
abundance: NA
len: 12
j_gene: TRBJ1-1
v_gene: TRBV30

CDR3aa: CASRTDARGDYGYTF
abundance: NA
len: 15
j_gene: TRBJ1-2
v_gene: TRBV6-5

CDR3aa: CASSPPRGGREQFF
abundance: NA
len: 14
j_gene: TRBJ2-1
v_gene: TRBV18

CDR3aa: CASSPSGTPSYGYTF
abundance: NA
len: 15
j_gene: TRBJ1-2
v_gene: TRBV18

CDR3aa: CASSLQGHLYNEQFF
abundance: NA
len: 15
j_gene: TRBJ2-1
v_gene: TRBV7-8

CDR3aa: CASSLNQNQPQHF
abundance: NA
len: 13
j_gene: TRBJ1-5
v_gene: TRBV12-3/TRBV12-4

CDR3aa: CATSDRGSNEQFF
abundance: NA
len: 13
j_gene: TRBJ2-1
v_gene: TRBV24-1

CDR3aa: CASSHEGRGAYEQYF
abundance: NA
len: 15
j_gene: TRBJ2-7
v_gene: TRBV3-1/TRBV3-2

CDR3aa: CASAITRQGHNSPLHF
abundance: NA
len: 16
j_gene: TRBJ1-6
v_gene: TRBV12-5

CDR3aa: CASQTVNTEAFF
abundance: few
len: 12
j_gene: TRBJ1-1
v_gene: TRBV28

CDR3aa: CASSAGTGIYNEQFF
abundance: NA
len: 15
j_gene: TRBJ2-1
v_gene: TRBV5-4

CDR3aa: CSARVEYTQYF
abundance: NA
len: 11
j_gene: TRBJ2-3
v_gene: TRBV20-1

CDR3aa: CASSEGERGGTDTQYF
abundance: once
len: 16
j_gene: TRBJ2-3
v_gene: TRBV2

CDR3aa: CASSKDRGDEQFF
abundance: once
len: 13
j_gene: TRBJ2-1
v_gene: TRBV7-2

CDR3aa: CASSSTGQGRARQPQHF
abundance: NA
len: 17
j_gene: TRBJ1-5
v_gene: TRBV7-8

CDR3aa: CATSDLGSEMVQPQHF
abundance: NA
len: 16
j_gene: TRBJ1-5
v_gene: TRBV24-1

CDR3aa: CASTRQGGQPQHF
abundance: NA
len: 13
j_gene: TRBJ1-5
v_gene: TRBV10-2

CDR3aa: CASSSQGAPSNQPQHF
abundance: NA
len: 16
j_gene: TRBJ1-5
v_gene: TRBV28

CDR3aa: CASSLLSATGSGYTF
abundance: NA
len: 15
j_gene: TRBJ1-2
v_gene: TRBV7-9

CDR3aa: CASSQRANTGELFF
abundance: NA
len: 14
j_gene: TRBJ2-2
v_gene: TRBV6-1

CDR3aa: CASSEPASGISYNEQFF
abundance: NA
len: 17
j_gene: TRBJ2-1
v_gene: TRBV2

CDR3aa: CASSLVGTVTDTQYF
abundance: NA
len: 15
j_gene: TRBJ2-3
v_gene: TRBV7-2

CDR3aa: CASSVTGGLTEAFF
abundance: NA
len: 14
j_gene: TRBJ1-1
v_gene: TRBV2

CDR3aa: CASSDGQGGNEKLFF
abundance: NA
len: 15
j_gene: TRBJ1-4
v_gene: TRBV6-1

CDR3aa: CSVGGQVRNTEAFF
abundance: NA
len: 14
j_gene: TRBJ1-1
v_gene: TRBV29-1

CDR3aa: CASSQEASRPQHF
abundance: few
len: 13
j_gene: TRBJ1-5
v_gene: TRBV4-2

CDR3aa: CASRPGTSGGASDTQYF
abundance: NA
len: 17
j_gene: TRBJ2-3
v_gene: TRBV7-9

CDR3aa: CASSLEPGGRGETQYF
abundance: NA
len: 16
j_gene: TRBJ2-5
v_gene: TRBV11-2

CDR3aa: CASSERTSTMTIYF
abundance: NA
len: 14
j_gene: TRBJ1-3
v_gene: TRBV6-1

CDR3aa: CASSYRDSSGNTIYF
abundance: once
len: 15
j_gene: TRBJ1-3
v_gene: TRBV4-1

CDR3aa: CATSHGFEEVETQYF
abundance: NA
len: 15
j_gene: TRBJ2-5
v_gene: TRBV24-1

CDR3aa: CASSGDSSGNTIYF
abundance: NA
len: 14
j_gene: TRBJ1-3
v_gene: TRBV2

CDR3aa: CASSVGPVPEAFF
abundance: NA
len: 13
j_gene: TRBJ1-1
v_gene: TRBV9

CDR3aa: CSVGAGGYGYTF
abundance: NA
len: 12
j_gene: TRBJ1-2
v_gene: TRBV29-1